Listed below are T cell receptor beta chains from one sample, sequenced in a study of technical replicates of blood from several donors. Repertoires were generated with immunoSEQ multiplex PCR, while TCRdb's copy carries only in-frame clones and drops some. The table shows 80,000 to 85,000 clones, with roughly 90% occurring only once. Sequencing input: T cells isolated from PBMCs. The receptors here all came from a human donor in good health. CDR3s include the opening cysteine and the closing phenylalanine or tryptophan. The D gene is left open where the match is weak. Only part of the rows carry a size: once, few, many, or a class if the clone is expanded.

TRBV27	NA	TRBJ2-7	NA	TGTGCCAGCTCAAAAAACAGGGCCTACGAGCAGTACTTC	CASSKNRAYEQYF
TRBV7-8	NA	TRBJ1-1	NA	TGTGCCAGCAGCTTATTGACAGCAACTGTTGAAGCTTTCTTT	CASSLLTATVEAFF
TRBV19	TRBD2	TRBJ2-1	NA	TGTGCCAGTACAGGACTAGCGGGAGATAGGTCCTACAATGAGCAGTTCTTC	CASTGLAGDRSYNEQFF
TRBV27	TRBD2	TRBJ2-1	NA	TGTGCCAGCAGTTTAAGCGGGAGTTACTACAATGAGCAGTTCTTC	CASSLSGSYYNEQFF
TRBV9	TRBD2	TRBJ2-1	NA	TGTGCCAGCAGCGCCGGACTAGCGGGGCCGAGGGAGCAGTTCTTC	CASSAGLAGPREQFF
TRBV28	NA	TRBJ1-2	NA	TGTGCCAGCAGACCCGGGGATCGGGGCTACACCTTC	CASRPGDRGYTF
TRBV27	NA	TRBJ1-1	NA	TGTGCCAGCAGTCTGAGACATACTGGCCCTGAAGCTTTCTTT	CASSLRHTGPEAFF
TRBV19	NA	TRBJ2-1	NA	TGTGCCAGTAGTATTGGTAGCTCCTACAATGAGCAGTTCTTC	CASSIGSSYNEQFF
TRBV6-5	TRBD2	TRBJ2-1	NA	TGTGCCAGCAGTTACCCGGGACTAGCGCACTACAATGAGCAGTTCTTC	CASSYPGLAHYNEQFF
TRBV11-3	TRBD2	TRBJ2-7	NA	TGTGCCAGCAGCTTAGGGGGAGGTTTAGCGGGAAGGTACGAGCAGTACTTC	CASSLGGGLAGRYEQYF
TRBV7-2	NA	TRBJ2-1	NA	TGTGCCAGCAGCTTAGGGGCCCCGGAGCAGTTCTTC	CASSLGAPEQFF
TRBV9	TRBD1	TRBJ1-1	NA	TGTGCCAGCAGCCCCCCCAAGGGACAGGGGAATCCTGAAGCTTTCTTT	CASSPPKGQGNPEAFF
TRBV29-1	NA	TRBJ1-5	NA	TGCAGCGTGAGACAGGATAGCAATCAGCCCCAGCATTTT	CSVRQDSNQPQHF
TRBV19	NA	TRBJ1-1	few	TGTGCCAGTAGTATAGCTCCACAGGACACTGAAGCTTTCTTT	CASSIAPQDTEAFF
TRBV7-3	TRBD2	TRBJ2-7	NA	TGTGCCAGCAGCCGAATGAATAGCGGGCCAAACTCCTACGAGCAGTACTTC	CASSRMNSGPNSYEQYF
TRBV6-5	NA	TRBJ1-3	NA	TGTGCCAGCAGTTACTTGGGAGGGGGTGGAAACACCATATATTTT	CASSYLGGGGNTIYF